Listed here are 30 T cell receptor beta chains from one sample, sequenced in a study of blood T cell repertoires in COVID-19. Sequenced by immunoSEQ multiplex PCR; TCRdb stores in-frame clones only, minus some. The table has 200,000 to 300,000 clones, 70% to 90% seen once; the top ten hold roughly 2.5%. The sample taken for sequencing was PBMCs or T cells enriched from blood (not recorded which). These TCRs come from a woman aged 35 to 49 with acute COVID-19.

V and J are TRBV7-9 and TRBJ2-1; TRBD2 might be the D (5 bases). The CDR3 is made up of 16 amino acids. The germline CDR1 and CDR2 sequences are SEHNR and FQNEAQ (reference sequence). V shed 5 bases and J shed 1 base, with 15 bases lying between them. This chain's CDR3 is CASSQIGAVSYNEQFF. The CDR3 DNA reads as TGTGCCAGCAGCCAGATCGGAGCGGTTTCCTACAATGAGCAGTTCTTC.

Only one count was recorded for this clone. CDR3 in DNA: TGTGCCAGCAGTTACTCGACAGGGAGAGGCGAGCAGTACGTC. Translating it yields CASSYSTGRGEQYV. The V gene is TRBV6-2 or TRBV6-3, the J gene TRBJ2-7; 7 positions agree with TRBD1. The ends lost 0 bases at V and 6 bases at J; junction bases unmatched: 5. CDR1 and CDR2 from the germline V gene are MNHEY and SVGEGT. The CDR3 runs to 14 residues.

The gene calls are TRBV28 and TRBJ2-3; TRBD2 agrees at 7 bases. Germline CDR1 and CDR2: MDHEN and SYDVKM. CDR3 length: 15 residues. V lost 4 bases to trimming and J lost 1 base; unmatched junction nucleotides: 5. In DNA form, the CDR3 reads TGTGCCAGCAGTTCCCCTAGCGGCCGCACAGATACGCAGTATTTT. It is translated as CASSSPSGRTDTQYF. The full variable domain, with the rest looked up from reference TRBV28 and TRBJ2-3, is DVKVTQSSRYLVKRTGEKVFLECVQDMDHENMFWYRQDPGLGLRLIYFSYDVKMKEKGDIPEGYSVSREKKERFSLILESASTNQTSMYLCASSSPSGRTDTQYFGPGTRLTVL.

The chain employs TRBV3-1 (or the pseudogene TRBV3-2) and TRBJ1-2; D gene uncertain. The CDR3 has 15 amino acids. Germline V gene sequence: CDR1 LGHDT, CDR2 YNNKEL (reference sequence). Deletions cut 8 bases from V and 2 bases from J, with 18 bases between. CDR3 residues: CASGRGGSVNYGYTF. CDR3 DNA: TGTGCCAGCGGACGGGGAGGGTCCGTCAACTATGGCTACACCTTC.

V gene TRBV5-6 combines with J gene TRBJ1-3; D is unclear. Per the germline V gene, CDR1 is SGHDT and CDR2 is YYEEEE. With 0 bases removed from V and 0 bases from J, the gap between germline ends came to 7 bases. The CDR3 consists of 15 residues. CDR3 nucleotides: TGTGCCAGCAGCTTGGGGCAGATCTCTGGAAACACCATATATTTT. This translates into CASSLGQISGNTIYF.

The CDR3 sequence is CATSEEGPLDEQFF. The CDR3 DNA follows: TGTGCCACCAGTGAGGAGGGCCCTCTCGATGAGCAGTTCTTC. The chain couples TRBV24-1 to TRBJ2-1; possibly TRBD2 for D (6 bases). V lost 4 bases and J 8 bases, leaving 14 bases between the germline ends. CDR1 and CDR2 (germline): KGHDR, SFDVKD. The CDR3 length is 14 residues.

The chain recombines TRBV1 with TRBJ2-2; the table calls TRBD1, which could not be checked here. TRBV1 is a listed pseudogene. The CDR3 extends over 15 amino acids. CDR3 region: CTSRFDRGDTGELFF. CDR3 nucleotides: TGCACCAGCAGGTTCGACAGGGGGGACACCGGGGAGCTGTTTTTT.

The chain joins TRBV25-1 to TRBJ2-2; 7 bases are shared with TRBD2. V was pared by 5 bases and J by 7 bases, with 7 bases of the junction left unmatched. The CDR3 covers 14 residues. From germline, CDR1 is MGHDK and CDR2 SYGVNS. CDR3 protein: CASSLTGRGGELFF. The CDR3 DNA is TGTGCCAGCAGTCTAACGGGGAGGGGCGGGGAGCTGTTTTTT.

The chain couples TRBV4-3 to TRBJ1-1; D gene ambiguous. This CDR3 region has 13 residues. With 0 bases removed from V and 5 bases from J, the gap between germline ends came to 7 bases. CDR1 and CDR2 (germline): LGHNA, YSLEER. The CDR3 DNA reads as TGCGCCAGCAGCCAAGACCCGGGGACTGAAGCTTTCTTT. It is translated as CASSQDPGTEAFF.

The chain combines TRBV11-3 with TRBJ1-5; possible D gene TRBD1, 6 bases. The V gene lost 5 bases and the J gene lost 6 bases, with 11 bases spanning the gap. CDR3 length: 13 residues. Germline V gives CDR1 SGHNT, CDR2 YENEEA. The CDR3 here is CASSLGQLQPQHF. In nucleotides, the CDR3 is TGTGCCAGCAGCCTTGGACAGCTTCAGCCCCAGCATTTT. The complete variable domain, with remaining parts taken from reference TRBV11-3 and TRBJ1-5, reads EAGVVQSPRYKIIEKKQPVAFWCNPISGHNTLYWYLQNLGQGPELLIRYENEEAVDDSQLPKDRFSAERLKGVDSTLKIQPAELGDSAVYLCASSLGQLQPQHFGDGTRLSIL.

The chain combines TRBV19 with TRBJ2-2, with 7 bases that match TRBD1. The trim removed 6 bases at V and 4 bases at J, leaving 5 bases unmatched. The length of the CDR3 is 14 residues. Per the germline V gene, CDR1 is LNHDA and CDR2 is SQIVND (reference sequence). As DNA, the CDR3 is TGTGCCAGTAGGACCGCAGGGGGCACCGGGGAGCTGTTTTTT. Protein: CASRTAGGTGELFF. Full variable domain (remainder filled in from reference TRBV19 and TRBJ2-2): DGGITQSPKYLFRKEGQNVTLSCEQNLNHDAMYWYRQDPGQGLRLIYYSQIVNDFQKGDIAEGYSVSREKKESFPLTVTSAQKNPTAFYLCASRTAGGTGELFFGEGSRLTVL.

This chain connects TRBV10-3 to TRBJ2-5; D might be TRBD2 (7 bases). The CDR3 loop spans 13 amino acids. Germline values: CDR1 ENHRY, CDR2 SYGVKD. V lost 3 bases and J lost 5, with 10 bases in between. In nucleotides, the CDR3 is TGTGCCATCAGTGAAGGGGGAGGGGAGACCCAGTACTTC. Amino acid sequence: CAISEGGGETQYF.

This clone was seen just once. The V call is TRBV2, the J call TRBJ2-6; possibly TRBD1 for D (5 bases). V dropped 3 bases and J dropped 0 bases, with 6 bases sitting between them. This CDR3 contains 15 residues. CDR1 is SNHLY and CDR2 is FYNNEI in the germline V gene. CDR3 in DNA: TGTGCCAGCAGTGAGGGGCACTCTGGGGCCAACGTCCTGACTTTC. This sequence encodes CASSEGHSGANVLTF.

The genes are TRBV30 and TRBJ2-1; 8 nucleotides match TRBD2. Trimming cost V 4 bases and J 7 bases; bases outside gene matches: 6. In germline, CDR1 is GTSNPN, CDR2 SVGIG (reference sequence). The length of the CDR3 is 13 residues. The CDR3 coding sequence is TGTGCCTGGAACAGCGGGAGCCGGAATGAGCAGTTCTTC. It is translated as CAWNSGSRNEQFF.

CDR3 amino acids: CASSPRTGGRGYEQYF. In DNA, the CDR3 is TGTGCCAGCAGCCCCCGGACAGGCGGAAGGGGCTACGAGCAGTACTTC. The chain links TRBV7-6 to TRBJ2-7; the match to TRBD1 covers 7 bases. The CDR3 has 16 residues. Per the germline V gene, CDR1 is SGHVS and CDR2 is FNYEAQ. The trim removed 5 bases at V and 3 bases at J, leaving 13 bases unmatched.

The chain combines TRBV21-1 with TRBJ1-6; the D segment call TRBD1 is taken from the table without a DNA check. TRBV21-1 is a documented pseudogene. The CDR3 is made up of 24 amino acids. CDR3: CASSSHEGTGSGYWTGRYNSPLHF. The CDR3 nucleotides are TGTGCCAGCAGCTCGCACGAGGGGACAGGGTCAGGATATTGGACGGGCCGCTATAATTCACCCCTCCACTTT.

This clone was detected once. The J gene is TRBJ2-7, the V gene TRBV10-3; 11 nucleotides match TRBD2. CDR3 length equals 14 residues. J lost 4 bases, V lost 5 bases, and 4 bases had no gene match. Germline CDR1 and CDR2: ENHRY and SYGVKD. The CDR3 region is CAISPGTSGYEQYV. The CDR3 DNA reads TGTGCCATCAGTCCCGGGACTAGCGGATACGAGCAGTACGTC.

In this sample, this clone turned up a few times. The chain links TRBV29-1 to TRBJ1-2; the D is unclear. The V end lost 7 bases, the J end lost 2 bases, and 14 bases lay between the germline ends. This CDR3 has 13 residues. Germline V gene sequence: CDR1 SQVTM, CDR2 ANQGSEA. The CDR3 loop is CSASPSVNYGYTF. CDR3 in DNA: TGCAGCGCCAGCCCAAGCGTAAACTATGGCTACACCTTC.

This chain uses TRBV27 with TRBJ2-1, with 15 bases aligning to TRBD2. Trimming removed 5 bases from V and 0 bases from J; junction bases left unmatched: 11. The CDR3 is 20 amino acids. Germline V gene sequence: CDR1 MNHEY, CDR2 SMNVEV (reference sequence). CDR3 in amino acids: CASSPSPRTSGRASYNEQFF. The DNA for the CDR3 is TGTGCCAGCAGTCCCAGTCCCCGGACTAGCGGGAGGGCCTCCTACAATGAGCAGTTCTTC.

The V gene is TRBV12-5, the J gene TRBJ2-2; D unresolved. Germline-derived CDR1 and CDR2 are LGHNT and FRNRAP. Trimming left V 0 bases short and J 6 bases short, with 8 bases between. This CDR3 region has 14 residues. The DNA of the CDR3 is TGTGCTAGTGGTTTGGTAATAAGAGCCGGGGAGCTGTTTTTT. It is translated as CASGLVIRAGELFF.

The rearrangement links TRBV2 to TRBJ2-1; 10 bases align to TRBD2. Losses at the gene ends were 4 bases for V and 10 bases for J; bases not matched to a gene: 7. The V gene's germline CDR1 is SNHLY and CDR2 FYNNEI. The CDR3 is made up of 14 amino acids. Written as DNA, the CDR3 is TGTGCCAGCAGTGTCCTAGCGGGAGCGGGGGAGCAGTTCTTC. This codes for CASSVLAGAGEQFF.

This chain connects TRBV7-2 to TRBJ2-1, with D possibly being TRBD1 (5 bases). Germline assignment: CDR1 SGHTA and CDR2 FQGNSA. The CDR3 runs 13 residues. Trimming shortened V by 1 base and J by 7 bases, and 8 bases separated the two germline ends. CDR3 DNA: TGTGCCAGCAGCTTAGACAGGCGAAATGAGCAGTTCTTC. It codes for CASSLDRRNEQFF.

This clone was counted a single time. This chain links TRBV5-1 with TRBJ2-7; the D gene is possibly TRBD2 (5 bases). From germline, CDR1 is SGHRS and CDR2 YFSETQ. V lost 3 bases to trimming and J lost 0 bases, with 13 bases between them. This CDR3 has 15 residues. The CDR3 is CASSSDFPSSYEQYF. Written as DNA, the CDR3 is TGCGCCAGCAGCTCGGACTTTCCGAGCTCCTACGAGCAGTACTTC.

This clone showed up just once. The chain has TRBV2 and TRBJ1-5; D possibly corresponds to TRBD1 (6 bases). Germline-derived CDR1 and CDR2 are SNHLY and FYNNEI. Trimming stripped 4 bases from V and 7 bases from J, with 17 bases between. The CDR3 runs to 15 residues. CDR3 bases: TGTGCCAGCAGTGGGGGACGCGGGGGGGCGCAGCCCCAGCATTTT. Encoded protein: CASSGGRGGAQPQHF.

The table lists this clone with a count of one. The chain uses TRBV7-2 and TRBJ2-1, with TRBD1 as a possible D gene (5 bases). The V and J ends lost 1 base and 0 bases respectively, with 7 bases between them. Germline assignment: CDR1 SGHTA and CDR2 FQGNSA. The CDR3 has 15 amino acids. This CDR3 reads CASSLEGYSYNEQFF. CDR3 sequence (DNA): TGTGCCAGCAGCTTAGAGGGGTACTCCTACAATGAGCAGTTCTTC.

The chain links TRBV10-3 to TRBJ1-1; possible D gene TRBD1, 5 bases. CDR3 length: 15 amino acids. Germline V gene data show CDR1 as ENHRY and CDR2 as SYGVKD. V was clipped by 3 bases and J by 0 bases, with 11 bases between them. CDR3 DNA: TGTGCCATCAGTGACGGGGGTAAGATGAACACTGAAGCTTTCTTT. Its protein product is CAISDGGKMNTEAFF.

The J gene is TRBJ2-1, the V gene TRBV5-4; TRBD2 agrees at 9 bases. The CDR3 consists of 16 residues. The V gene end was trimmed by 4 bases and the J gene end by 7 bases; junction bases not matched to a gene: 12. CDR1 and CDR2 from the germline V gene are SGHNT and YYREEE (reference sequence). The CDR3 DNA reads as TGTGCCAGCAGCCCACCTCTCGCGGGGGGGCAGAATGAGCAGTTCTTC. This gives the protein CASSPPLAGGQNEQFF.

This clone was recorded once. The chain uses TRBV28 and TRBJ1-2; D gene unclear. The CDR3 length is 15 residues. Germline CDR1 is MDHEN and CDR2 is SYDVKM. Trimming shortened V by 2 bases and J by 4 bases, and 14 bases separated the two germline ends. The CDR3, as DNA: TGTGCCAGCAGTTTAAGGTCGGCCTCGGGCTATGGCTACACCTTC. It encodes CASSLRSASGYGYTF.

The V call is TRBV11-2, the J call TRBJ2-6, with D unresolved. Germline V lookup: CDR1 SGHAT, CDR2 FQNNGV. V lost 5 bases and J lost 4, with 9 bases in between. The CDR3 runs to 14 residues. The CDR3 DNA follows: TGTGCCAGCAGCGCTATACGGGGGGCCAACGTCCTGACTTTC. It is translated as CASSAIRGANVLTF.

The chain uses TRBV6-5 and TRBJ1-2, with TRBD1 matching over 9 bases. The CDR3 has 15 residues. The germline V gene encodes CDR1 MNHEY and CDR2 SVGAGI. The junction had 6 bases not matched to a gene; V was cut back by 7 bases and J by 0 bases. The CDR3 loop reads CASTITGGSNYGYTF. CDR3 nucleotides: TGTGCCAGCACCATCACAGGGGGCTCTAACTATGGCTACACCTTC.